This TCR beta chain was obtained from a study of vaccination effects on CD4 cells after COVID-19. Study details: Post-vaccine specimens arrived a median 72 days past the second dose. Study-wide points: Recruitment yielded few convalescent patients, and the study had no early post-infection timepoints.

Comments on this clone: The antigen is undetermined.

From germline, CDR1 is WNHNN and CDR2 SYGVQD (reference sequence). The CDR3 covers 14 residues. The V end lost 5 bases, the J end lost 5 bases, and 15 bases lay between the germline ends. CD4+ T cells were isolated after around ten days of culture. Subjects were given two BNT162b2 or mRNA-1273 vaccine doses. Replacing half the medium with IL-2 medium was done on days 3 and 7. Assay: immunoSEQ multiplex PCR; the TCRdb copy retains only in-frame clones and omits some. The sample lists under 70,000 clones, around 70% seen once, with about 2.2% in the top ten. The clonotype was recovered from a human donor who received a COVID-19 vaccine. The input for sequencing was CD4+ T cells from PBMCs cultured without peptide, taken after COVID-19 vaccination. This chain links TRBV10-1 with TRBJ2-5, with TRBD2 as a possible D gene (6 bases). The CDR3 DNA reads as TGCGCCAGCAGTAGCGGGCAGGACCTTGAGACCCAGTACTTC. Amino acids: CASSSGQDLETQYF.